The 26 T cell receptor beta chains presented below share a single source sample, sequenced in a study of siplizumab effects on memory and regulatory T cells. TCRdb keeps only in-frame clones here, not all; method: immunoSEQ multiplex PCR. Here the sample spans some 100,000 clones, just over 90% being singletons. The sequenced material came from Tregs sorted from blood. These receptors were collected from a human donor in good health.

CDR3 amino acids: CASRTWDREDEQYF. The CDR3, as DNA: TGTGCCAGCAGGACGTGGGACAGGGAGGACGAGCAGTACTTC. The V gene is TRBV6-8, the J gene TRBJ2-7, with TRBD1 matching over 9 bases. CDR3 length: 14 residues. Germline V gene data show CDR1 as MNHGY and CDR2 as SAAAGT. J was trimmed by 5 bases and V by 6 bases; bases with no gene match: 8.

The rearrangement uses TRBV11-2 and TRBJ1-2; TRBD1 is a possible D gene (5 bases). The CDR3 is made up of 15 amino acids. Trimming left V 0 bases short and J 2 bases short, with 10 bases between. Germline V CDR1 and CDR2: SGHAT, FQNNGV. The CDR3 spells CASSLDRGPNYGYTF. CDR3 nucleotide sequence: TGTGCCAGCAGCTTAGATCGGGGACCGAACTATGGCTACACCTTC.

This clone has only one observation. DNA of the CDR3: TGTGCCAGCAGTGGGGGGACGGATAAGAACACTGAAGCTTTCTTT. It specifies CASSGGTDKNTEAFF. The chain recombines TRBV27 with TRBJ1-1; maybe TRBD1 (5 bases). The CDR3 runs to 15 residues. Germline V gene sequence: CDR1 MNHEY, CDR2 SMNVEV (reference sequence). V was trimmed by 5 bases and J by 1 base, leaving 14 bases between them.

The chain employs TRBV9 and TRBJ1-1; D unclear. Trimming stripped 0 bases from V and 8 bases from J, with 11 bases between. The CDR3 is 13 amino acids. The germline CDR1 and CDR2 sequences are SGDLS and YYNGEE. This CDR3 reads CASSVGFGVEAFF. CDR3 in DNA: TGTGCCAGCAGCGTAGGGTTCGGGGTAGAAGCTTTCTTT. Together with reference TRBV9 and TRBJ1-1, the CDR3 gives the full variable domain: DSGVTQTPKHLITATGQRVTLRCSPRSGDLSVYWYQQSLDQGLQFLIQYYNGEERAKGNILERFSAQQFPDLHSELNLSSLELGDSALYFCASSVGFGVEAFFGQGTRLTVV.

The chain has TRBV29-1 and TRBJ1-2, with D unclear. This CDR3 is built from 14 residues. Trimming removed 7 bases from V and 6 bases from J, with 21 bases in between. From germline, CDR1 is SQVTM and CDR2 ANQGSEA. The chain's CDR3 is CSGGTTGTSDGYTF. The DNA of the CDR3 is TGCAGCGGGGGAACGACCGGAACTAGTGATGGCTACACCTTC. The variable domain in full, completed from reference TRBV29-1 and TRBJ1-2, reads SAVISQKPSRDICQRGTSLTIQCQVDSQVTMMFWYRQQPGQSLTLIATANQGSEATYESGFVIDKFPISRPNLTFSTLTVSNMSPEDSSIYLCSGGTTGTSDGYTFGSGTRLTVV.

About this clone: In the same sample, other DNA sequences code for this CDR3. The J gene is TRBJ1-4, the V gene TRBV18, with unresolved D. CDR1 is KGHSH, CDR2 LQKENI, per germline. Trimming left V 4 bases short and J 0 bases short, with 3 bases between. This CDR3 has 13 amino acids. The CDR3 protein is CASSRATNEKLFF. CDR3 DNA: TGTGCCAGCTCACGAGCAACTAATGAAAAACTGTTTTTT.

The chain combines TRBV6-5 with TRBJ1-1, with D unclear. The V end lost 4 bases, the J end lost 4 bases, and 16 bases lay between the germline ends. Looked up from germline, CDR1 is MNHEY and CDR2 is SVGAGI. The CDR3 extends over 15 amino acids. CDR3 loop: CASSSHDTEGTEAFF. In DNA, the CDR3 is TGTGCCAGCAGTTCCCACGACACAGAGGGCACTGAAGCTTTCTTT.

This clone appeared a single time. The rearrangement uses TRBV12-1 and TRBJ2-3; the DNA was not used to check the table's D call, TRBD2. TRBV12-1 is deemed a pseudogene. The CDR3 sequence is 14 residues long. As DNA, the CDR3 is TGTGCCAGCAGCTTTAGGACTAGCAACCCATGTCAGTATTTT. Protein sequence: CASSFRTSNPCQYF.

The CDR3 coding sequence is TGTGCCAGCAGCCGGGGGGCAGGTATCCTCCAAGAGACCCAGTACTTC. Its translation is CASSRGAGILQETQYF. The chain carries TRBV7-2 and TRBJ2-5, with D perhaps matching TRBD2 (7 bases). Trimming stripped 5 bases from V and 1 base from J, with 17 bases between. CDR3 length: 16 residues. Germline V CDR1 and CDR2: SGHTA, FQGNSA.

This chain links TRBV7-9 with TRBJ1-2, with TRBD1 matching 8 bases. V shed 4 bases and J 7 bases; nucleotides not matched to a gene: 5. Germline V gene data show CDR1 as SEHNR and CDR2 as FQNEAQ (reference sequence). The CDR3 covers 13 residues. The CDR3 nucleotides read TGTGCCAGCAGCTACAGGGGGACGGGTGGCTACACCTTC. Translating it yields CASSYRGTGGYTF.

The chain uses TRBV5-6 and TRBJ1-5, with D hard to call. The germline V and J ends were trimmed by 6 bases and 3 bases, with 13 bases remaining between them. CDR1 SGHDT and CDR2 YYEEEE come from the germline V gene. The CDR3 spans 14 residues. Here the CDR3 DNA reads TGTGCCAGCACTTTAGGTTTCAACAATCAGCCCCAGCATTTT. This gives the protein CASTLGFNNQPQHF.

Details on this clone: The conserved final phenylalanine or tryptophan is absent from the CDR3, which likely points to a read error. The rearrangement links TRBV29-1 to TRBJ1-2, with D possibly being TRBD1 (5 bases). The V end was cut by 7 bases, the J end by 3 bases, with 15 bases between. Germline loops: CDR1 SQVTM, CDR2 ANQGSEA. The CDR3 extends over 13 amino acids. The CDR3 sequence is CSAKGQGDYGYTL. CDR3 coding DNA: TGCAGCGCGAAGGGTCAGGGAGACTATGGCTACACCCTC.

The chain employs TRBV6-1 and TRBJ2-7; D unclear. Trimming shortened V by 1 base and J by 4 bases, and 5 bases separated the two germline ends. Germline-derived CDR1 and CDR2 are MNHNS and SASEGT. The CDR3 has 12 amino acids. Here the CDR3 reads CASSEGGYEQYF. The CDR3 DNA reads as TGTGCCAGCAGTGAAGGTGGTTACGAGCAGTACTTC.

The rearrangement uses TRBV4-1 and TRBJ2-7; tentative D call: TRBD2 (6 bases). V lost 1 base to trimming and J lost 4 bases, with 8 bases between them. This CDR3 spans 13 amino acids. Per germline, CDR1 MGHRA and CDR2 YSYEKL. The CDR3 here is CASSQVGTYEQYF. CDR3 in DNA: TGCGCCAGCAGCCAAGTCGGGACTTACGAGCAGTACTTC.

A remark on this clone: One end of the junction does not line up with germline, which may come from a read error. V and J are TRBV6-5 and TRBJ2-4; no reliable D call. This CDR3 comprises 9 residues. The V gene's germline CDR1 is MNHEY and CDR2 SVGAGI. CDR3 sequence: CASSYSCTF. The CDR3 DNA is TGTGCCAGCAGTTACTCTTGCACCTTC.

This chain connects TRBV1 to TRBJ1-1. TRBV1 is a pseudogene segment. This CDR3 is 15 amino acids long. Here the CDR3 reads CTSSPGGRDNTEAFF. The CDR3 region has the DNA TGCACCAGCAGCCCCGGCGGCCGGGATAACACTGAAGCTTTCTTT.

The rearrangement uses TRBV10-2 and TRBJ1-1; the D is unclear. The CDR3 covers 11 residues. Trimming removed 6 bases from V and 5 bases from J, with 7 bases in between. CDR1 and CDR2 (germline): WSHSY, SAAADI. In nucleotides, the CDR3 is TGCGCCAGCAGCAAGGAAACTGAAGCTTTCTTT. Its translation: CASSKETEAFF.

The V gene is TRBV6-5, the J gene TRBJ2-2, with TRBD1 identical over 8 bases. There are 13 residues in the CDR3. Germline CDR1 is MNHEY and CDR2 is SVGAGI. J lost 6 bases, V lost 5 bases, and 2 bases had no gene match. The CDR3 bases are TGTGCCAGCAGTCTACAGGGGGCCGGGGAGCTGTTTTTT. Protein sequence: CASSLQGAGELFF.

This chain connects TRBV10-3 to TRBJ2-1; TRBD2 matches 7 bases. The V gene end was trimmed by 2 bases and the J gene end by 9 bases; junction bases not matched to a gene: 7. The CDR3 is made up of 14 amino acids. Germline CDR1 and CDR2: ENHRY and SYGVKD. CDR3 sequence reads: CAISEVERGGEQFF. The CDR3 coding sequence is TGTGCCATCAGTGAGGTCGAGCGGGGTGGTGAGCAGTTCTTC.

The sample holds one count of this clone. The chain uses TRBV19 and TRBJ1-6; D gene unclear. Germline CDR1 is LNHDA and CDR2 is SQIVND (reference sequence). The V and J ends lost 7 bases and 0 bases respectively, with 13 bases between them. CDR3 length equals 16 residues. The CDR3 bases are TGTGCCAGTAAGACGGACCTGAGCTCCTATAATTCACCCCTCCACTTT. It translates to CASKTDLSSYNSPLHF.

The J gene is TRBJ1-2, the V gene TRBV14; D is uncertain. The CDR3 covers 15 residues. V was pared by 4 bases and J by 4 bases, with 16 bases between. The germline CDR1 and CDR2 sequences are SGHDN and FVKESK. The DNA of the CDR3 is TGTGCCAGCAGCCCGAGGGTAGGAAGGTTCTATGGCTACACCTTC. This encodes CASSPRVGRFYGYTF.

The chain joins TRBV11-3 to TRBJ2-2; either TRBD1 or TRBD2 may supply D (5 bases each). With 5 bases removed from V and 1 base from J, the gap between germline ends came to 14 bases. Germline CDR1 and CDR2: SGHNT and YENEEA. This CDR3 contains 16 residues. CDR3 amino acids: CASSKIGGMNTGELFF. Here the CDR3 DNA reads TGTGCCAGCAGCAAAATTGGGGGAATGAACACCGGGGAGCTGTTTTTT.

This clone was detected only a few times. V gene TRBV4-1 combines with J gene TRBJ1-1, with unresolved D. From germline, CDR1 is MGHRA and CDR2 YSYEKL. The CDR3 runs to 14 residues. V lost 0 bases, J lost 6 bases, and 11 bases lay in between. The CDR3 loop is CASSQDWQVAEAFF. CDR3 coding DNA: TGCGCCAGCAGCCAAGATTGGCAGGTCGCTGAAGCTTTCTTT.

This chain joins TRBV7-2 and TRBJ1-4; D ambiguous. Deletions cut 0 bases from V and 3 bases from J, with 8 bases between. The germline gives CDR1 SGHTA, CDR2 FQGNSA. The CDR3 loop spans 15 amino acids. In DNA, the CDR3 is TGTGCCAGCAGCTTAGCGTGGAGGGCTAATGAAAAACTGTTTTTT. It encodes CASSLAWRANEKLFF.

The chain joins TRBV6-1 to TRBJ2-1, with D maybe TRBD2 (7 bases). The CDR3 consists of 15 residues. The germline V gene has CDR1 MNHNS and CDR2 SASEGT. The V and J ends lost 2 bases and 6 bases respectively, with 14 bases between them. CDR3 DNA: TGTGCCAGCAGTGAACTAGGTCGGGGGGCCAATGAGCAGTTCTTC. It codes for CASSELGRGANEQFF.

The rearrangement uses TRBV7-9 and TRBJ2-2; tentatively, D is TRBD1 (6 bases). V was clipped by 5 bases and J by 4 bases, with 8 bases between them. In germline, CDR1 is SEHNR, CDR2 FQNEAQ (reference sequence). The CDR3 consists of 13 residues. CDR3 DNA: TGTGCCAGCAGCCCGGACAGCACCGGGGAGCTGTTTTTT. Translation gives CASSPDSTGELFF.